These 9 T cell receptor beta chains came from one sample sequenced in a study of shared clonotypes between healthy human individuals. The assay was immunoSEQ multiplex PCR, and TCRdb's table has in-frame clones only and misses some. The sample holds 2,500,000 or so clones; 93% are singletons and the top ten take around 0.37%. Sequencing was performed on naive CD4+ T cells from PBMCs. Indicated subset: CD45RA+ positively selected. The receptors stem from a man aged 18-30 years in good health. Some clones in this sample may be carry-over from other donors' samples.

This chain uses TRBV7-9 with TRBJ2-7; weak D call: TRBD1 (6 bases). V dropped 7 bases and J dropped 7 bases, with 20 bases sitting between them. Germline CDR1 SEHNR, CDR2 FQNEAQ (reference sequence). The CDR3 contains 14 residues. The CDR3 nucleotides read TGTGCCAGCACCAGGGGCGGCGGAGAAAGGGAGCAGTACTTC. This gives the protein CASTRGGGEREQYF.

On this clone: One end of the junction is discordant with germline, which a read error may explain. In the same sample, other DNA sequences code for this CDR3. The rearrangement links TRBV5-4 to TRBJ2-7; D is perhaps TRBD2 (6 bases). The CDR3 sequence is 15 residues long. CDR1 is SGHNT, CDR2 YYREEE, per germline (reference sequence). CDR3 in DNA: TGTGCCAGCAGCTTCCCGGGACTGGCGACCTATGAGCAGTACTTC. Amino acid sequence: CASSFPGLATYEQYF.

The CDR3 coding sequence is TGTGCCAGCAGCGTAGGGGCGGCTAGCGGGAGGGGAGATACGCAGTATTTT. Protein sequence: CASSVGAASGRGDTQYF. The chain couples TRBV9 to TRBJ2-3; TRBD2 matches at 12 bases. Germline assignment: CDR1 SGDLS and CDR2 YYNGEE. Trimming cost V 0 bases and J 5 bases; bases outside gene matches: 7. There are 17 residues in the CDR3. The full variable domain, completed using reference TRBV9 and TRBJ2-3, is DSGVTQTPKHLITATGQRVTLRCSPRSGDLSVYWYQQSLDQGLQFLIQYYNGEERAKGNILERFSAQQFPDLHSELNLSSLELGDSALYFCASSVGAASGRGDTQYFGPGTRLTVL.

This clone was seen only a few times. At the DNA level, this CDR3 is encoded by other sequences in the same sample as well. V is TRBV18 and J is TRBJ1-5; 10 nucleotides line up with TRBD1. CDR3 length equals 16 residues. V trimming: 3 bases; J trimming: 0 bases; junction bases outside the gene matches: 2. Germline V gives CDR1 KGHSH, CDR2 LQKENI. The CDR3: CASSPGTGDSNQPQHF. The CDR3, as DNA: TGTGCCAGCTCACCCGGGACAGGGGATAGCAATCAGCCCCAGCATTTT.

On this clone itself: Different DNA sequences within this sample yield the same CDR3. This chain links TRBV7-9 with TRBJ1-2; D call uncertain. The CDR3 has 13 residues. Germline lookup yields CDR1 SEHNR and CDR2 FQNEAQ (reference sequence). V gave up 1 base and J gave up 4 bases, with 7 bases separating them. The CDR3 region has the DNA TGTGCCAGCAGCTTAGAAGGCGGCTATGGCTACACCTTC. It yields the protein CASSLEGGYGYTF. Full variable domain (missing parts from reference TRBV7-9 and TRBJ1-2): DTGVSQNPRHKITKRGQNVTFRCDPISEHNRLYWYRQTLGQGPEFLTYFQNEAQLEKSRLLSDRFSAERPKGSFSTLEIQRTEQGDSAMYLCASSLEGGYGYTFGSGTRLTVV.

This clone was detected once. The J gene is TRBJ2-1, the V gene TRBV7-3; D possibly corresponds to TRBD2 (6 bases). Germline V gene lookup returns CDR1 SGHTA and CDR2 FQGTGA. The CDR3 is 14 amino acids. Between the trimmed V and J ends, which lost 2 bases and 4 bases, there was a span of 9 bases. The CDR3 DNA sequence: TGTGCCAGCAGCTTAGCGGGGCGATACAATGAGCAGTTCTTC. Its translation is CASSLAGRYNEQFF.

CDR3: CASSLTVLGGYTF. Here the CDR3 DNA reads TGTGCCAGCAGCCTAACAGTGTTGGGTGGCTACACCTTC. This chain joins TRBV5-6 and TRBJ1-2; D is unclear. The V and J ends lost 4 bases and 7 bases respectively, with 14 bases between them. Germline V gives CDR1 SGHDT, CDR2 YYEEEE. CDR3 length: 13 amino acids.

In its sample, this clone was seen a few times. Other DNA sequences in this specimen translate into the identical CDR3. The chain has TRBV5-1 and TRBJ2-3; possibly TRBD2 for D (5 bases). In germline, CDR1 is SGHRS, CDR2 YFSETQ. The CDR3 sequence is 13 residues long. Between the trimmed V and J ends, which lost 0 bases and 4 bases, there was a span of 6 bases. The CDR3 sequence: CASSLGGPDTQYF. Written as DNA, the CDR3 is TGCGCCAGCAGCTTGGGAGGGCCAGATACGCAGTATTTT.

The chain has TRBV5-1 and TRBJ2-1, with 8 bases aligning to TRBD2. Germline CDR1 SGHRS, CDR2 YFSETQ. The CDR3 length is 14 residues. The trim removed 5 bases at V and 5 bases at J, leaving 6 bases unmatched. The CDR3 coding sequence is TGCGCCAGCAGTAGTATACTAGCGGACAATGAGCAGTTCTTC. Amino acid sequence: CASSSILADNEQFF.